The TCR beta chain under discussion was sequenced for a study of blood T cell repertoires in COVID-19. Study-wide context: Italy, Spain and the United States were the sources of the convalescent and acute COVID-19 samples. T cells, B-cell-depleted T cells, or PBMCs provided the cDNA or gDNA that served as material.

This clone was recorded a few times. V was pared by 6 bases and J by 8 bases, with 13 bases between. CDR3 length equals 12 residues. Germline V gene data show CDR1 as SGHAT and CDR2 as FQNNGV. Original processing notes: Scientists estimated how many nucleated cells there were by amplifying reference gene primers. Measured with immunoSEQ multiplex PCR; TCRdb has only the in-frame clones, and not every one. V and J calls and clone size follow that table, whereas D and trimming were derived from the DNA. This table holds 150,000 to 200,000 clones, 90% found once. The source material was peripheral blood. This sequence originates from a man between 60 and 70 years old with active or convalescent COVID-19. J is TRBJ1-2 and V is TRBV11-2; D is unresolved. CDR3 DNA sequence: TGTGCCAGCAGGAGTAGCGCGATCGGCTACACCTTC. Protein sequence: CASRSSAIGYTF.